This note documents a single T cell receptor beta chain sequence. TCRdb keeps only in-frame clones here, not all; method: immunoSEQ multiplex PCR. Here the sample spans about 100,000 clones, approximately 90% being singletons. J lost 4 bases, V lost 5 bases, and 11 bases had no gene match. The germline CDR1 and CDR2 sequences are SGHNT and YYREEE (reference sequence). The CDR3 runs 16 residues. This record comes from a study of T cell changes during pregnancy in multiple sclerosis. The source of this sequence is a female donor with multiple sclerosis, enrolled in a pregnancy study. Sample: peripheral blood, taken after pregnancy. The chain uses TRBV5-4 and TRBJ2-5; 10 nucleotides agree with TRBD1. The CDR3, as DNA: TGTGCCAGCAGTTCTCCGGGACAGGGGCCGGGAGAGACCCAGTACTTC. Translated: CASSSPGQGPGETQYF.